Ten or more counts support the clone carrying this TCR beta chain. What it binds is not known. This sample is drawn from a study of Graves' ophthalmopathy and Graves' hyperthyroidism. About the research overall: Being free of ophthalmopathy for 18 months of follow-up defined stable hyperthyroidism. Study results and limitations: The model forecast ophthalmopathy progression, reaching roughly 70% sensitivity and approximately 79% specificity. Most expanded thyroid clonotypes above 0.001 frequency also appeared in blood.

Germline CDR1 SGDLS, CDR2 YYNGEE. Deletions cut 0 bases from V and 1 base from J, with 10 bases between. This CDR3 spans 15 amino acids. Amplification targeted the TCR beta CDR3 regions, with RNA transcripts as the source material. First-round RT-PCR used HTBI primers; second-round multiplex PCR followed. TCRdb redid the calling of the multiplex PCR reads with MiXCR, one entry per CDR3 protein. The sample gives 900,000 to 1,200,000 distinct CDR3 sequences, 35% to 40% of which show up once; around 10% is in the top ten. Hyperthyroidism patients, aged 18 to 65, were newly diagnosed, under 2 months' duration.

The sample comprised peripheral blood or thyroid tissue (not recorded which). This TCR derives from an adult man with Graves' hyperthyroidism. This chain links TRBV9 with TRBJ1-1, with D uncertain. CDR3 loop: CASSVATRENTEAFF. In DNA form, the CDR3 reads TGTGCCAGCAGCGTAGCTACCAGAGAGAACACTGAAGCTTTCTTT.